The 26 T cell receptor beta chains given below trace back to one sample, sequenced in a study of CD8 T cells in ankylosing spondylitis. In TCRdb, the 5' RACE reads were re-called with MiXCR into one record per CDR3 protein. Of approximately 210,000 distinct CDR3 sequences detected, 9.5% to 15% appear once; the ten largest clones hold approximately 16%. The source material was blood, either unsorted or a sorted T cell fraction (not recorded which). The receptors shown here come from a male donor with ankylosing spondylitis or in good health (not recorded which).

Only a few counts were recorded for this clonotype. The CDR3 here is CASSHLPRPGTGAADTQYF. In nucleotides, the CDR3 is TGTGCCAGCAGCCATCTCCCCCGGCCCGGGACAGGGGCCGCAGATACGCAGTATTTT. The chain recombines TRBV3-1 with TRBJ2-3; 10 nucleotides line up with TRBD1. The germline V gene encodes CDR1 LGHDT and CDR2 YNNKEL (reference sequence). This CDR3 spans 19 amino acids. V lost 3 bases to trimming and J lost 4 bases; unmatched junction nucleotides: 16.

In this sample, this clonotype turned up once. A junction boundary mismatches the germline segment, possibly from a read error. The V call is TRBV7-6, the J call TRBJ2-7; D remains ambiguous. CDR1 is SGHVS and CDR2 is FNYEAQ in the germline V gene. This CDR3 is built from 13 residues. CDR3 in amino acids: CASRLGPTYEQYF. DNA of the CDR3: TGTGCCAGCAGGTTAGGACCTACCTACGAGCAGTACTTC.

This clonotype showed up many times. The rearrangement joins TRBV27 to TRBJ2-1, with 8 bases matching TRBD2. The germline V gene encodes CDR1 MNHEY and CDR2 SMNVEV (reference sequence). Trimming took 4 bases from V and 5 from J; bases not matched to a gene: 1. CDR3 length equals 13 residues. In DNA form, the CDR3 reads TGTGCCAGCAGTTGGACTAGCAACAATGAGCAGTTCTTC. Encoded protein: CASSWTSNNEQFF.

This clonotype was recorded a few times. The chain links TRBV6-1 to TRBJ1-1; tentative D call: TRBD1 (6 bases). The CDR3 runs to 16 residues. The V and J ends lost 8 bases and 4 bases respectively, with 23 bases between them. Germline V gene sequence: CDR1 MNHNS, CDR2 SASEGT. The CDR3 coding sequence is TGTGCCAGCCTACGGGCCTTACAGGGTGGGATCACTGAAGCTTTCTTT. This sequence encodes CASLRALQGGITEAFF.

This chain connects TRBV6-5 to TRBJ2-4; D uncertain. Germline CDR1 MNHEY, CDR2 SVGAGI. The CDR3 extends over 13 amino acids. The V gene lost 3 bases and the J gene lost 7 bases, with 10 bases spanning the gap. The CDR3 loop reads CASSYSKGNIQYF. CDR3 bases: TGTGCCAGCAGTTATTCCAAAGGGAACATTCAGTACTTC.

This clonotype was recorded at least ten times. V gene TRBV24-1 combines with J gene TRBJ2-1, with 8 bases lining up with TRBD2. The CDR3 spans 12 residues. J gave up 9 bases and V 9 bases, and 6 bases lay outside the gene matches. The germline V gene encodes CDR1 KGHDR and CDR2 SFDVKD. CDR3 residues: CATGSGSSEQFF. The CDR3 region has the DNA TGTGCCACCGGCAGCGGGAGTAGTGAGCAGTTCTTC.

The rearrangement joins TRBV7-9 to TRBJ1-1, with 8 bases fitting TRBD1. With 1 base clipped from V and 4 bases from J, the junction kept 5 bases outside the gene matches. Germline CDR1 and CDR2: SEHNR and FQNEAQ (reference sequence). This CDR3 spans 15 amino acids. The CDR3 spells CASSLVQGASTEAFF. The CDR3 bases are TGTGCCAGCAGCTTAGTGCAGGGGGCCAGCACTGAAGCTTTCTTT. Looking up the rest from reference TRBV7-9 and TRBJ1-1 gives the full variable domain: DTGVSQNPRHKITKRGQNVTFRCDPISEHNRLYWYRQTLGQGPEFLTYFQNEAQLEKSRLLSDRFSAERPKGSFSTLEIQRTEQGDSAMYLCASSLVQGASTEAFFGQGTRLTVV.

This chain's CDR3 is CASSLTTGSNPFF. CDR3 DNA: TGTGCCAGCAGCCTCACGACGGGGTCCAATCCGTTCTTC. V gene TRBV7-6 combines with J gene TRBJ2-1, with D tentatively TRBD2 (5 bases). Germline values: CDR1 SGHVS, CDR2 FNYEAQ. CDR3 length: 13 amino acids. V shed 5 bases and J shed 15 bases, with 20 bases lying between them. The full variable domain, rest sourced from reference TRBV7-6 and TRBJ2-1, is GAGVSQSPRYKVTKRGQDVALRCDPISGHVSLYWYRQALGQGPEFLTYFNYEAQQDKSGLPNDRFSAERPEGSISTLTIQRTEQRDSAMYRCASSLTTGSNPFFGPGTRLTVL.

In nucleotides, the CDR3 is TGTGCCAGCACTTTAGGGAGGCGCTCCTACAATGAGCAGTTCTTC. Protein: CASTLGRRSYNEQFF. V usage is TRBV6-5 and J usage is TRBJ2-1, with D possibly TRBD2 on 6 matching bases. Germline CDR1 and CDR2: MNHEY and SVGAGI. This CDR3 is 15 amino acids long. V was cut by 7 bases and J by 0 bases, with 13 bases left in between.

This clonotype was detected a few times. This sequence joins TRBV29-1 and TRBJ2-1, with 8 nucleotides matching TRBD2. V lost 5 bases to trimming and J lost 8 bases; unmatched junction nucleotides: 17. The germline V gene has CDR1 SQVTM and CDR2 ANQGSEA. The CDR3 is 16 amino acids. The CDR3 coding sequence is TGCAGCGTTCAACCAATAGCGGGATTAGTGCCCGATGAGCAGTTCTTC. This translates into CSVQPIAGLVPDEQFF.

This clonotype appeared a few times. The chain carries TRBV2 and TRBJ2-3, with 7 bases identical to TRBD2. Germline values: CDR1 SNHLY, CDR2 FYNNEI. CDR3 length equals 15 residues. Unmatched junction bases numbered 5, after V lost 3 bases and J lost 2 bases. CDR3 bases: TGTGCCAGCAGTGAGGAGCGGGGTCTCACAGATACGCAGTATTTT. As protein: CASSEERGLTDTQYF.

This chain joins TRBV27 and TRBJ2-2; no firm D call. The germline V gene encodes CDR1 MNHEY and CDR2 SMNVEV (reference sequence). The germline V and J ends were trimmed by 1 base and 1 base, with 4 bases remaining between them. This CDR3 is 14 amino acids long. DNA of the CDR3: TGTGCCAGCAGTTTATGGCTGAACACCGGGGAGCTGTTTTTT. Translating gives CASSLWLNTGELFF.

This clonotype has a handful of counts. The chain employs TRBV30 and TRBJ2-7; no clear D. This CDR3 region has 12 residues. Per the germline V gene, CDR1 is GTSNPN and CDR2 is SVGIG (reference sequence). The germline V and J ends were trimmed by 2 bases and 0 bases, with 5 bases remaining between them. This CDR3 is CAWSSHSYEQYF. The CDR3 coding sequence is TGTGCCTGGAGTTCCCACTCCTACGAGCAGTACTTC.

This clonotype has only a few counts. The J gene is TRBJ2-5, the V gene TRBV5-1, with no clear D. CDR3 length equals 13 residues. Germline CDR1 is SGHRS and CDR2 is YFSETQ. The V end was cut by 2 bases, the J end by 5 bases, with 10 bases between. In DNA form, the CDR3 reads TGCGCCAGCAGCTTAGGGCCCAGGGAGACCCAGTACTTC. Protein product: CASSLGPRETQYF. Using reference TRBV5-1 and TRBJ2-5 for the parts outside the CDR3, the full variable domain is KAGVTQTPRYLIKTRGQQVTLSCSPISGHRSVSWYQQTPGQGLQFLFEYFSETQRNKGNFPGRFSGRQFSNSRSEMNVSTLELGDSALYLCASSLGPRETQYFGPGTRLLVL.

V and J are TRBV30 and TRBJ2-7, with TRBD2 matching over 9 bases. CDR1 is GTSNPN and CDR2 is SVGIG in the germline V gene (reference sequence). This CDR3 spans 13 amino acids. V was pared by 2 bases and J by 5 bases, with 4 bases of the junction left unmatched. DNA for the CDR3: TGTGCCTGGAGTTCCAGCGGGAGGCACGAGCAGTACTTC. Translated: CAWSSSGRHEQYF.

The chain has TRBV5-1 and TRBJ1-2, with no clear D. Germline lookup yields CDR1 SGHRS and CDR2 YFSETQ. The CDR3 extends over 16 amino acids. Trimming pared 1 base from V and 0 bases from J, leaving 13 bases between. CDR3: CASSLTAAQTNYGYTF. In nucleotides, the CDR3 is TGCGCCAGCAGCTTGACGGCAGCCCAAACTAACTATGGCTACACCTTC.

J is TRBJ1-1 and V is TRBV27, with 8 bases that match TRBD1. J was trimmed by 3 bases and V by 9 bases; bases with no gene match: 12. Germline lookup yields CDR1 MNHEY and CDR2 SMNVEV (reference sequence). The CDR3 spans 15 residues. The CDR3: CASADRAGIHTEAFF. The DNA of the CDR3 is TGTGCCAGTGCGGACAGGGCGGGAATTCACACTGAAGCTTTCTTT.

The sample holds many counts of this clonotype. The chain employs TRBV4-1 and TRBJ1-5; perhaps TRBD1 as D (5 bases). This CDR3 spans 16 amino acids. Germline V CDR1 and CDR2: MGHRA, YSYEKL. Trimming cost V 1 base and J 5 bases, with 15 bases left between them. DNA for the CDR3: TGCGCCAGCAGCCAAGCGTCGAGCAGGGCAGATCAGCCCCAGCATTTT. Amino acids: CASSQASSRADQPQHF.

The chain is built from TRBV6-1 and TRBJ2-5; possible D gene TRBD1, 5 bases. The CDR3 spans 16 residues. CDR1 is MNHNS, CDR2 SASEGT, per germline. Trimming took off 7 bases at V and 3 bases at J, with 21 bases between the two ends. DNA for the CDR3: TGTGCCAGCAATGACATCAGGGCCTACTCTGAAGAGACCCAGTACTTC. This codes for CASNDIRAYSEETQYF.

This clonotype was detected many times. V usage is TRBV5-5 and J usage is TRBJ1-1; D unresolved. Between the trimmed V and J ends, which lost 0 bases and 4 bases, there was a span of 7 bases. Per the germline V gene, CDR1 is SGHKS and CDR2 is YYEKEE (reference sequence). The CDR3 extends over 13 amino acids. The DNA of the CDR3 is TGTGCCAGCAGCTTGGGATTGGGCACTGAAGCTTTCTTT. It specifies CASSLGLGTEAFF. Complete variable domain (other parts from reference TRBV5-5 and TRBJ1-1): DAGVTQSPTHLIKTRGQQVTLRCSPISGHKSVSWYQQVLGQGPQFIFQYYEKEERGRGNFPDRFSARQFPNYSSELNVNALLLGDSALYLCASSLGLGTEAFFGQGTRLTVV.

This clonotype was found a few times. The V call is TRBV12-3 or TRBV12-4, the J call TRBJ2-5; 12 positions agree with TRBD2. The junction had 4 bases not matched to a gene; V was cut back by 6 bases and J by 5 bases. The CDR3 contains 14 residues. The CDR3 spells CASRLAGGGETQYF. CDR3 DNA sequence: TGTGCCAGCAGACTAGCGGGGGGTGGCGAGACCCAGTACTTC.

The rearrangement links TRBV3-1 to TRBJ2-3, with D possibly matching TRBD2 (6 bases). The V end was cut by 0 bases, the J end by 5 bases, with 18 bases between. CDR3 length equals 17 residues. Germline-derived CDR1 and CDR2 are LGHDT and YNNKEL (reference sequence). The CDR3 loop is CASSQDQEALARDTQYF. In DNA form, the CDR3 reads TGTGCCAGCAGCCAAGATCAAGAGGCACTAGCAAGAGATACGCAGTATTTT.

V and J are TRBV12-3 or TRBV12-4 and TRBJ2-2; D remains unclear. The CDR3 contains 13 residues. V was pared by 6 bases and J by 5 bases, with 10 bases between. The CDR3 region has the DNA TGTGCCAGCAGCTTCGGCAAGACCGGGGAGCTGTTTTTT. It encodes CASSFGKTGELFF.

This clonotype occurred many times. The J gene is TRBJ2-7, the V gene TRBV6-1; TRBD1 might be the D (6 bases). V was trimmed by 3 bases and J by 2 bases, leaving 17 bases between them. Germline CDR1 reads MNHNS; CDR2 reads SASEGT. The CDR3 is made up of 16 amino acids. The DNA for the CDR3 is TGTGCCAGCAGTGACTTACAGGGCGGATCCCCCTACGAGCAGTACTTC. Its protein is CASSDLQGGSPYEQYF.

This CDR3 reads CASSLGQGGNIQYF. For the CDR3, the DNA is TGTGCCAGCAGCCTGGGACAGGGTGGTAACATTCAGTACTTC. V is TRBV7-9 and J is TRBJ2-4; 9 bases match TRBD1. The CDR3 has 14 amino acids. CDR1 and CDR2 (germline): SEHNR, FQNEAQ (reference sequence). Trimming took 5 bases from V and 7 from J; bases not matched to a gene: 6.

V gene TRBV20-1 combines with J gene TRBJ2-7; 11 bases are shared with TRBD2. This CDR3 spans 17 amino acids. J gave up 6 bases and V 1 base, and 14 bases lay outside the gene matches. The germline V gene has CDR1 DFQATT and CDR2 SNEGSKA (reference sequence). The CDR3 reads CSARGRSSGGAFAEQYF. The DNA of the CDR3 is TGCAGTGCTAGAGGTCGGAGTAGCGGGGGGGCTTTCGCCGAGCAGTACTTC.